The 21 T cell receptor beta chains reported below all come from one sample, sequenced in a study of shared clonotypes between healthy human individuals. The naive CD8 subset, CD45RO-negative cells positively selected for CCR7, excluded terminally differentiated effector memory CD45RA+ cells. The repertoire was sequenced with immunoSEQ multiplex PCR; TCRdb's copy has only in-frame clones and lacks some. The sample includes roughly 2.1 million clones, approximately 94% of them seen just once. The sample taken for sequencing was naive CD8+ T cells from PBMCs. Source of these receptors: a man aged 18-30 years in good health. Some clones in this sample may be carry-over from other donors' samples.

The chain is built from TRBV30 and TRBJ2-7; TRBD1 is a possible D gene (6 bases). Trimming removed 0 bases at V and 4 bases at J, with 19 bases between. There are 16 residues in the CDR3. Germline CDR1 is GTSNPN and CDR2 is SVGIG (reference sequence). The DNA of the CDR3 is TGTGCCTGGAGTGTACAGACGAACAGGGTAAAATACGAGCAGTACTTC. Amino acid sequence: CAWSVQTNRVKYEQYF.

This chain joins TRBV19 and TRBJ2-7; D gene uncertain. The CDR3 covers 13 residues. CDR1 and CDR2 from the germline V gene are LNHDA and SQIVND (reference sequence). Trimming left V 4 bases short and J 3 bases short, with 10 bases between. The CDR3 DNA sequence: TGTGCCAGTAGTACACGACTCGACTACGAGCAGTACTTC. Protein: CASSTRLDYEQYF.

The chain's CDR3 is CAWSVTKAEQYF. As DNA, the CDR3 is TGTGCCTGGAGTGTAACCAAGGCCGAGCAGTACTTC. The chain has TRBV30 and TRBJ2-7; D ambiguous. Between the trimmed V and J ends, which lost 0 bases and 6 bases, there was a span of 9 bases. The CDR3 runs to 12 residues. Germline values: CDR1 GTSNPN, CDR2 SVGIG (reference sequence).

This chain connects TRBV6-6 to TRBJ1-1; 8 positions match TRBD1. CDR1 is MNHNY, CDR2 SVGAGI, per germline (reference sequence). The ends lost 1 base at V and 1 base at J; junction bases unmatched: 5. CDR3 length equals 16 residues. The CDR3 DNA is TGTGCCAGCAGTTACTTCGCAGGACAGGGGAACACTGAAGCTTTCTTT. This encodes CASSYFAGQGNTEAFF.

Note on this clone: This CDR3 is also generated by other DNA sequences in the sample. The V and J genes are TRBV5-1 and TRBJ2-7; no clear D gene. The CDR3 sequence is 13 residues long. CDR1 and CDR2 (germline): SGHRS, YFSETQ. V lost 4 bases and J 3 bases, leaving 11 bases between the germline ends. For the CDR3, the DNA is TGCGCCAGCAGCCCCTCCGGCAGCTACGAGCAGTACTTC. Amino acids: CASSPSGSYEQYF.

V usage is TRBV7-9 and J usage is TRBJ2-3, with D unresolved. This CDR3 is 16 amino acids long. Germline loops: CDR1 SEHNR, CDR2 FQNEAQ (reference sequence). With 5 bases removed from V and 4 bases from J, the gap between germline ends came to 19 bases. The CDR3 sequence: CASSPPLGFGADTQYF. CDR3 sequence (DNA): TGTGCCAGCAGCCCCCCCCTGGGGTTTGGGGCAGATACGCAGTATTTT. Using reference TRBV7-9 and TRBJ2-3 for the parts outside the CDR3, the full variable domain is DTGVSQNPRHKITKRGQNVTFRCDPISEHNRLYWYRQTLGQGPEFLTYFQNEAQLEKSRLLSDRFSAERPKGSFSTLEIQRTEQGDSAMYLCASSPPLGFGADTQYFGPGTRLTVL.

In this sample, this clone turned up once. The chain combines TRBV7-9 with TRBJ2-3; 15 bases map to TRBD2. This CDR3 spans 18 amino acids. The J segment lost 2 bases and the V segment lost 5 bases, leaving 8 bases of the junction unmatched. Germline V gives CDR1 SEHNR, CDR2 FQNEAQ (reference sequence). CDR3 bases: TGTGCCAGCAGCCAGGGACTAGCGGGAGGCCCGAACACAGATACGCAGTATTTT. Amino acids: CASSQGLAGGPNTDTQYF. Full variable domain (missing parts from reference TRBV7-9 and TRBJ2-3): DTGVSQNPRHKITKRGQNVTFRCDPISEHNRLYWYRQTLGQGPEFLTYFQNEAQLEKSRLLSDRFSAERPKGSFSTLEIQRTEQGDSAMYLCASSQGLAGGPNTDTQYFGPGTRLTVL.

The rearrangement links TRBV15 to TRBJ2-1; 8 bases match TRBD2. This CDR3 is 15 amino acids long. V was pared by 4 bases and J by 7 bases, with 9 bases of the junction left unmatched. Germline values: CDR1 LNHNV, CDR2 YYDKDF (reference sequence). The CDR3 DNA follows: TGTGCCACCAGCACCACCCGGGGGGGTTGGAATGAGCAGTTCTTC. It is translated as CATSTTRGGWNEQFF.

The J gene is TRBJ2-1, the V gene TRBV13; D is tentatively TRBD1 or TRBD2 (5 bases each). The CDR3 loop spans 15 amino acids. The germline V gene encodes CDR1 PRHDT and CDR2 FYEKMQ (reference sequence). The V end was cut by 1 base, the J end by 7 bases, with 14 bases between. CDR3 coding DNA: TGTGCCAGCAGCTTAGCCGAGAGGGGCGATAATGAGCAGTTCTTC. Its protein is CASSLAERGDNEQFF. Looking up the rest from reference TRBV13 and TRBJ2-1 gives the full variable domain: AAGVIQSPRHLIKEKRETATLKCYPIPRHDTVYWYQQGPGQDPQFLISFYEKMQSDKGSIPDRFSAQQFSDYHSELNMSSLELGDSALYFCASSLAERGDNEQFFGPGTRLTVL.

This chain uses TRBV5-5 with TRBJ1-1, with D possibly being TRBD1 (5 bases). The CDR3 is 14 residues long. Deletions cut 6 bases from V and 0 bases from J, with 12 bases between. CDR1 is SGHKS, CDR2 YYEKEE, per germline (reference sequence). The CDR3 loop reads CASTVGHLNTEAFF. The DNA for the CDR3 is TGTGCCAGCACCGTGGGGCACTTGAACACTGAAGCTTTCTTT. Combining the CDR3 with reference TRBV5-5 and TRBJ1-1 gives the whole variable domain DAGVTQSPTHLIKTRGQQVTLRCSPISGHKSVSWYQQVLGQGPQFIFQYYEKEERGRGNFPDRFSARQFPNYSSELNVNALLLGDSALYLCASTVGHLNTEAFFGQGTRLTVV.

The V gene is TRBV4-3, the J gene TRBJ1-3; tentative D call: TRBD1 (5 bases). The length of the CDR3 is 18 residues. Trimming pared 3 bases from V and 3 bases from J, leaving 21 bases between. Looked up from germline, CDR1 is LGHNA and CDR2 is YSLEER. CDR3 nucleotides: TGCGCCAGCAGCCACCGGGGGAGGGACTGGGGTGGTGGAAACACCATATATTTT. Translating gives CASSHRGRDWGGGNTIYF.

This rearrangement joins TRBV9 to TRBJ2-1; TRBD1 agrees at 8 bases. The CDR3 contains 15 residues. Trimming cost V 2 bases and J 7 bases; bases outside gene matches: 8. Germline V gene lookup returns CDR1 SGDLS and CDR2 YYNGEE. CDR3 sequence: CASSVSDREGNEQFF. The CDR3 DNA sequence: TGTGCCAGCAGCGTTTCGGACAGGGAAGGAAATGAGCAGTTCTTC.

This clone was detected a few times. For the CDR3, the DNA is TGTGCCAGCAGACCCGGGACGGCCTCTGGAAACACCATATATTTT. As protein: CASRPGTASGNTIYF. The chain uses TRBV7-9 and TRBJ1-3, with a possible D match to TRBD1 (5 bases). Per germline, CDR1 SEHNR and CDR2 FQNEAQ (reference sequence). The length of the CDR3 is 15 residues. Deletions cut 6 bases from V and 0 bases from J, with 12 bases between.

This clone was picked up a small number of times. The V call is TRBV6-5, the J call TRBJ1-1; 10 bases are a match to TRBD1. V was pared by 5 bases and J by 7 bases, with 4 bases of the junction left unmatched. CDR3 length: 13 residues. In germline, CDR1 is MNHEY, CDR2 SVGAGI. This CDR3 is CASSGTGVSEAFF. CDR3 bases: TGTGCCAGCAGTGGGACAGGGGTCAGTGAAGCTTTCTTT.

The CDR3 spells CASSSGPASGANVLTF. The CDR3 DNA reads as TGTGCCAGCAGCTCAGGTCCTGCCTCTGGGGCCAACGTCCTGACTTTC. The chain has TRBV5-6 and TRBJ2-6; D is unclear. CDR1 is SGHDT, CDR2 YYEEEE, per germline. Trimming stripped 3 bases from V and 0 bases from J, with 10 bases between. The CDR3 loop spans 16 amino acids. The full variable domain, its missing parts supplied by reference TRBV5-6 and TRBJ2-6, is DAGVTQSPTHLIKTRGQQVTLRCSPKSGHDTVSWYQQALGQGPQFIFQYYEEEERQRGNFPDRFSGHQFPNYSSELNVNALLLGDSALYLCASSSGPASGANVLTFGAGSRLTVL.

This chain joins TRBV5-1 and TRBJ2-7; D tentatively reads TRBD1 or TRBD2 (5 bases each). V lost 4 bases and J lost 2, with 13 bases in between. This CDR3 has 14 residues. In germline, CDR1 is SGHRS, CDR2 YFSETQ. The CDR3 here is CASSPGRGPYEQYF. The CDR3 nucleotides read TGCGCCAGCAGCCCGGGTCGGGGCCCCTACGAGCAGTACTTC.

The chain uses TRBV7-2 and TRBJ2-7; 7 bases align to TRBD2. Trimming took 5 bases from V and 7 from J; bases not matched to a gene: 8. The germline V gene has CDR1 SGHTA and CDR2 FQGNSA. CDR3 size: 13 residues. CDR3 in amino acids: CASSPPGRGEQYF. The CDR3 DNA sequence: TGTGCCAGCAGCCCTCCCGGGCGGGGGGAGCAGTACTTC.

The rearrangement joins TRBV2 to TRBJ2-4; perhaps TRBD1 as D (5 bases). V dropped 0 bases and J dropped 8 bases, with 14 bases sitting between them. The CDR3 covers 15 residues. CDR1 and CDR2 from the germline V gene are SNHLY and FYNNEI. The CDR3 DNA follows: TGTGCCAGCAGTGAAGCGGAGTTTTCCAGGGACATTCAGTACTTC. Translation: CASSEAEFSRDIQYF.

The rearrangement joins TRBV5-6 to TRBJ2-1; TRBD1 matches 9 bases. Germline V gives CDR1 SGHDT, CDR2 YYEEEE. Trimming took 2 bases from V and 9 from J; bases not matched to a gene: 9. CDR3 size: 15 residues. In DNA form, the CDR3 reads TGTGCCAGCAGCTTAGGGACAGGGAGAACAATTGAGCAGTTCTTC. Amino acids: CASSLGTGRTIEQFF.

This chain uses TRBV10-1 with TRBJ2-7; no reliable D call. Per the germline V gene, CDR1 is WNHNN and CDR2 is SYGVQD (reference sequence). The CDR3 covers 16 residues. V lost 2 bases, J lost 2 bases, and 16 bases lay in between. The CDR3: CASSEKGPSLPYEQYF. CDR3 DNA: TGCGCCAGCAGTGAGAAGGGCCCAAGCTTGCCCTACGAGCAGTACTTC.

The chain carries TRBV4-1 and TRBJ2-3; possible D gene TRBD2, 7 bases. The germline V gene has CDR1 MGHRA and CDR2 YSYEKL. Deletions cut 4 bases from V and 4 bases from J, with 24 bases between. The CDR3 spans 18 residues. The CDR3 region has the DNA TGCGCCAGCAGCCTGCGTAGGGGAGGGGACAAAAGAGCAGATACGCAGTATTTT. This sequence encodes CASSLRRGGDKRADTQYF.